This entry concerns a single T cell receptor (beta chain). J lost 7 bases, V lost 3 bases, and 8 bases had no gene match. The length of the CDR3 is 16 residues. CDR1 and CDR2 (germline): SGHTA, FQGNSA. This specimen comes from a study of blood T cell repertoires in COVID-19. Study information: Collection of acute and convalescent COVID-19 samples took place in the United States, Italy and Spain. T cells, B-cell-depleted T cells, or PBMCs provided the cDNA or gDNA that served as material.

In the study's own analysis: It was from reference gene primer amplification that nucleated cell counts were estimated. Sequencing was performed with immunoSEQ multiplex PCR; in TCRdb, only in-frame clones are kept and a portion is missing. That table gives V, J and clone size, and the DNA gave D and trimming. The data hold around 320,000 clones, with roughly 85% observed a single time. The J gene is TRBJ1-5, the V gene TRBV7-2; 11 bases line up with TRBD1. Sequenced sample: peripheral blood. The TCR was taken from a human donor in a cohort sampled during active COVID-19. The CDR3 reads CASSFGTGGSGQPQHF. The CDR3 DNA sequence: TGTGCCAGCAGCTTCGGGACAGGGGGATCTGGGCAGCCCCAGCATTTT.